The 5 T cell receptor beta chains listed next were all sequenced from one sample in a study of patients and donors after allogeneic stem cell transplantation. TCRdb independently ran MiXCR on the RT-PCR reads; one entry per CDR3 protein. The sample holds about 230,000 distinct CDR3 sequences, about 14% seen once. The sample comprised blood, either unsorted or a sorted T cell fraction (not recorded which). The receptor set was obtained from a human donor who was either an allogeneic HSCT recipient or a stem cell or donor lymphocyte infusion donor (not recorded which). It is not recorded whose cells these are; they may come from a transplant donor.

The rearrangement links TRBV20-1 to TRBJ1-2; no clear D gene. The CDR3 runs to 10 residues. Germline CDR1 reads DFQATT; CDR2 reads SNEGSKA (reference sequence). Trimming left V 4 bases short and J 8 bases short, with 8 bases between. Here the CDR3 reads CSAIEEGYTF. Written as DNA, the CDR3 is TGCAGTGCTATCGAGGAGGGCTACACCTTC.

In its sample, this clonotype ranks as medium-sized. The J gene is TRBJ2-5, the V gene TRBV3-1, with D maybe TRBD2 (6 bases). Trimming removed 0 bases from V and 0 bases from J, with 17 bases in between. This CDR3 has 18 amino acids. Germline V gene data show CDR1 as LGHDT and CDR2 as YNNKEL (reference sequence). The CDR3 coding sequence is TGTGCCAGCAGCCAAGATCGTAGGACTATGAGGTACCAAGAGACCCAGTACTTC. It translates to CASSQDRRTMRYQETQYF.

As for this clonotype: Its ends do not fully match the called genes, so a read error is possible. The chain is built from TRBV7-7 and TRBJ2-2; possible D gene TRBD1, 6 bases. CDR1 is SSHAT, CDR2 FNYEAQ, per germline (reference sequence). The CDR3 is 15 residues long. The DNA of the CDR3 is TGTGCTAGCAGCTCCGGAAGGGGGAAAACCGGGGAGCTGTTTTTT. It specifies CASSSGRGKTGELFF.

The chain employs TRBV20-1 and TRBJ1-5; no firm D call. CDR1 and CDR2 from the germline V gene are DFQATT and SNEGSKA (reference sequence). The V gene lost 5 bases and the J gene lost 3 bases, with 17 bases spanning the gap. The CDR3 totals 15 residues. CDR3 residues: CSAGLYSGPNQPQHF. The CDR3 DNA sequence: TGCAGTGCTGGACTCTACTCCGGTCCCAATCAGCCCCAGCATTTT.

The chain joins TRBV4-1 to TRBJ2-2; D is uncertain. V was cut by 2 bases and J by 4 bases, with 17 bases left in between. Per the germline V gene, CDR1 is MGHRA and CDR2 is YSYEKL. The CDR3 length is 17 residues. The CDR3 DNA reads as TGCGCCAGCAGCCAATCGTTACAAACTTTTGGCACCGGGGAGCTGTTTTTT. Translated: CASSQSLQTFGTGELFF.